These T cell receptor beta chains were read from a single sample in a study of control samples from healthy donors and cancer patients. Method: immunoSEQ multiplex PCR; TCRdb's copy keeps in-frame clones and lacks some. The table shows roughly 100,000 clones, with 83% occurring only once. The sample taken for sequencing was blood. These receptors all stem from a woman aged 50 to 60 in good health. Both conserved end residues are part of each CDR3. Fields, in order: J gene, clone size, D gene, V gene, CDR3 protein, CDR3 DNA. The D gene is left open where the match is weak. Size tells how often a clone was seen (once, few, many) or the class of an expanded clone, and some rows leave it out.

>TRBJ1-3|NA|TRBD1|TRBV16
CASSQRTGGSGNTIYF
TGTGCCAGCAGCCAACGGACAGGGGGCTCTGGAAACACCATATATTTT
>TRBJ1-2|NA|TRBD1|TRBV19
CASKRTPGGGTGGRNGYTF
TGTGCCAGTAAAAGAACCCCAGGGGGCGGGACAGGGGGACGGAATGGCTACACCTTC
>TRBJ1-5|NA|NA|TRBV27
CASSFNSNQPQHF
TGTGCCAGCAGTTTTAATAGCAATCAGCCCCAGCATTTT
>TRBJ1-5|NA|NA|TRBV29-1
CSVVISGLNQPQHF
TGCAGCGTTGTGATATCAGGGTTAAATCAGCCCCAGCATTTT
>TRBJ2-2|NA|NA|TRBV3-1/TRBV3-2
CASSHPIGGVHGELFF
TGTGCCAGCAGCCATCCTATAGGAGGAGTTCACGGGGAGCTGTTTTTT
>TRBJ2-7|NA|NA|TRBV4-2
CASSQATGVSYEQYF
TGTGCCAGCAGCCAAGCTACGGGAGTGTCGTACGAGCAGTACTTC
>TRBJ2-7|once|NA|TRBV3-1/TRBV3-2
CASSDLYEQYF
TGTGCCAGCAGCGACCTCTACGAGCAGTACTTC
>TRBJ2-1|NA|TRBD2|TRBV13
CASSSGVSGSNEQFF
TGTGCCAGCAGCTCCGGGGTTAGCGGGAGTAATGAGCAGTTCTTC
>TRBJ2-6|NA|NA|TRBV19
CASSIDSGANVLTF
TGTGCCAGTAGTATCGACTCTGGGGCCAACGTCCTGACTTTC
>TRBJ2-3|NA|TRBD1|TRBV11-3
CASSPRQGRDTQYF
TGTGCCAGCAGCCCCCGACAGGGTAGAGATACGCAGTATTTT
>TRBJ2-3|NA|TRBD2|TRBV3-1/TRBV3-2
CASSPDLTGGDTQYF
TGTGCCAGCAGCCCCGACTTGACGGGAGGGGATACGCAGTATTTT
>TRBJ1-5|NA|NA|TRBV4-2
CASSQGSGAMNQPQHF
TGTGCCAGCAGCCAAGGATCGGGAGCGATGAATCAGCCCCAGCATTTT
>TRBJ2-1|NA|NA|TRBV7-9
CASSLAGPLSYNEQFF
TGTGCCAGCAGCTTAGCGGGGCCACTCTCCTACAATGAGCAGTTCTTC
>TRBJ1-5|NA|NA|TRBV19
CASTAAEPNQPQHF
TGTGCCAGTACGGCGGCAGAACCTAATCAGCCCCAGCATTTT
>TRBJ1-2|NA|TRBD1|TRBV6-5
CASSSRGGYGYTF
TGTGCCAGCAGTTCCAGGGGGGGCTATGGCTACACCTTC
>TRBJ1-1|NA|TRBD1|TRBV28
CASGGQAVTFF
TGTGCCAGCGGCGGACAGGCGGTAACTTTCTTT
>TRBJ1-3|NA|NA|TRBV10-1
CASSTHSGPLSGNTIYF
TGCGCCAGCAGCACCCACAGTGGGCCGCTCTCTGGAAACACCATATATTTT
>TRBJ2-5|NA|NA|TRBV3-1/TRBV3-2
CASSQDFGVQETQYF
TGTGCCAGCAGCCAAGATTTCGGGGTCCAAGAGACCCAGTACTTC
>TRBJ2-7|NA|TRBD1|TRBV19
CARPPTGALTYEQYF
TGTGCCAGACCCCCGACAGGGGCCTTAACCTACGAGCAGTACTTC
>TRBJ1-3|NA|NA|TRBV6-5
CASSISRIGNTIYF
TGTGCCAGCAGTATCTCTCGTATTGGAAACACCATATATTTT
>TRBJ2-4|NA|NA|TRBV6-1
CASSDRRARGTKNIQYF
TGTGCCAGCAGTGATCGTAGGGCGAGGGGGACCAAAAACATTCAGTACTTC
>TRBJ1-1|NA|TRBD1|TRBV6-2/TRBV6-3
CASSQTGEGNTEAFF
TGTGCCAGCAGTCAAACAGGGGAGGGGAACACTGAAGCTTTCTTT
>TRBJ2-3|NA|TRBD2|TRBV27
CASSSGLAFTDTQYF
TGTGCCAGCAGTTCGGGACTAGCATTCACAGATACGCAGTATTTT
>TRBJ1-1|NA|NA|TRBV30
CAWSVLPGTNTEAFF
TGTGCCTGGAGTGTACTGCCAGGCACCAACACTGAAGCTTTCTTT
>TRBJ2-1|NA|NA|TRBV24-1
CATSKSGTESFFRDNEQFF
TGTGCCACCAGTAAAAGCGGGACAGAGTCATTCTTCCGGGACAATGAGCAGTTCTTC
>TRBJ2-3|many|TRBD1|TRBV3-1/TRBV3-2
CASSSGQGFTDTQYF
TGTGCCAGCAGCTCCGGACAGGGGTTCACAGATACGCAGTATTTT
>TRBJ2-2|NA|NA|TRBV27
CASSSTGRLTGELFF
TGTGCCAGCAGTTCCACGGGGCGACTGACCGGGGAGCTGTTTTTT
>TRBJ2-1|NA|NA|TRBV7-2
CASSLDPGYNEQFF
TGTGCCAGCAGCCTAGACCCCGGTTATAATGAGCAGTTCTTC
>TRBJ2-5|NA|NA|TRBV5-1
CASSLAVSQETQYF
TGCGCCAGCAGCTTAGCCGTATCCCAAGAGACCCAGTACTTC
>TRBJ2-3|NA|TRBD2|TRBV5-4
CASSPSSGVFTDTQYF
TGTGCCAGCAGCCCCTCTAGCGGGGTATTCACAGATACGCAGTATTTT
>TRBJ2-3|once|TRBD2|TRBV5-3
CAPHGRSGGVFGTDTQYF
TGTGCCCCCCATGGACGCAGCGGGGGGGTTTTTGGCACAGATACGCAGTATTTT
>TRBJ1-6|NA|NA|TRBV14
CASSQRAAGSPLHF
TGTGCCAGCAGCCAAAGGGCTGCTGGTTCACCCCTCCACTTT
>TRBJ1-2|NA|NA|TRBV30
CAWINGGGLYGYTF
TGTGCCTGGATAAACGGTGGGGGACTCTATGGCTACACCTTC
>TRBJ1-4|NA|NA|TRBV29-1
CSVVAAATNEKLFF
TGCAGCGTTGTTGCGGCCGCAACTAATGAAAAACTGTTTTTT
>TRBJ2-5|once|TRBD2|TRBV5-1
CASSLGTWGGETQYF
TGCGCCAGCAGCCTAGGGACGTGGGGGGGAGAGACCCAGTACTTC
>TRBJ1-1|NA|NA|TRBV24-1
CATSDGGEMNTEAFF
TGTGCCACCAGTGATGGAGGGGAAATGAACACTGAAGCTTTCTTT
>TRBJ2-3|NA|TRBD2|TRBV7-2
CASSSSGGTDTQYF
TGTGCCAGCAGCTCATCGGGGGGAACAGATACGCAGTATTTT
>TRBJ2-5|NA|TRBD2|TRBV4-3
CASSQDLGGGSQETQYF
TGCGCCAGCAGCCAAGACTTGGGCGGGGGGTCCCAAGAGACCCAGTACTTC
>TRBJ2-5|NA|TRBD2|TRBV15
CATSRDLLAGGLQETQYF
TGTGCCACCAGCAGAGATCTTTTGGCGGGGGGGCTTCAAGAGACCCAGTACTTC
>TRBJ1-2|NA|NA|TRBV6-1
CASSESVSSGAYGYTF
TGTGCCAGCAGTGAATCCGTCAGCAGTGGGGCCTATGGCTACACCTTC
>TRBJ2-3|NA|NA|TRBV7-2
CASRGGTTQYF
TGTGCCAGCAGAGGGGGGACTACGCAGTATTTT
>TRBJ2-1|NA|NA|TRBV6-5
CASTPRYGSHEQFF
TGTGCCAGCACCCCGAGGTATGGGTCCCATGAGCAGTTCTTC
>TRBJ2-6|medium-sized|NA|TRBV6-5
CASSPQVSGANVLTF
TGTGCCAGCAGTCCACAGGTCTCTGGGGCCAACGTCCTGACTTTC
>TRBJ1-5|medium-sized|NA|TRBV2
CASSEQGGRSNQPQHF
TGTGCCAGCAGTGAACAGGGTGGGAGAAGCAATCAGCCCCAGCATTTT
>TRBJ1-6|NA|TRBD1|TRBV4-3
CASSQADRGNSPLHF
TGCGCCAGCAGCCAAGCCGACAGGGGGAATTCACCCCTCCACTTT
>TRBJ2-6|NA|NA|TRBV11-2
CASSLDGGLANVLTF
TGTGCCAGCAGCTTAGATGGGGGGCTTGCCAACGTCCTGACTTTC
>TRBJ2-4|NA|NA|TRBV9
CASSVAGQSKNIQYF
TGTGCCAGCAGCGTAGCCGGACAGTCTAAAAACATTCAGTACTTC
>TRBJ1-2|NA|TRBD1|TRBV5-1
CASSFDRDYGYTF
TGCGCCAGCAGCTTCGACAGGGACTATGGCTACACCTTC
>TRBJ2-1|NA|NA|TRBV3-1/TRBV3-2
CASSLTGLGNNEQFF
TGTGCCAGCAGCCTTACAGGGCTCGGTAACAATGAGCAGTTCTTC
>TRBJ2-7|NA|TRBD2|TRBV29-1
CSVDPRTGGEQYF
TGCAGCGTTGATCCAAGAACGGGAGGCGAGCAGTACTTC
>TRBJ2-2|once|NA|TRBV9
CASSVGRYGNTGELFF
TGTGCCAGCAGCGTAGGTCGCTATGGGAACACCGGGGAGCTGTTTTTT
>TRBJ2-1|NA|NA|TRBV6-2/TRBV6-3
CASSSHDYHADGEQFF
TGTGCCAGCAGTTCCCACGACTACCACGCGGACGGTGAGCAGTTCTTC
>TRBJ1-2|NA|NA|TRBV5-1
CASSELQANYGYTF
TGCGCCAGCAGCGAACTACAGGCAAACTATGGCTACACCTTC
>TRBJ1-1|NA|NA|TRBV11-1
CASSFWGADMNTEAFF
TGTGCCAGCAGCTTTTGGGGGGCGGACATGAACACTGAAGCTTTCTTT
>TRBJ1-5|once|NA|TRBV3-1/TRBV3-2
CASSPGLSYQPQHF
TGTGCCAGCAGCCCAGGACTCAGTTATCAGCCCCAGCATTTT